The 14 T cell receptor beta chains below come from one sample, sequenced in a study of cytomegalovirus exposure and HLA in healthy donors. Profiled with immunoSEQ multiplex PCR; TCRdb holds only in-frame clones, not every one. The table lists about 120,000 clones, approximately 90% of them singletons. The sequenced material came from PBMCs. These receptors were obtained from a young woman in good health and CMV-seronegative.

V usage is TRBV18 and J usage is TRBJ2-7; 8 bases match TRBD2. The germline V gene has CDR1 KGHSH and CDR2 LQKENI. This CDR3 spans 14 amino acids. The V segment lost 3 bases and the J segment 2 bases; nucleotides outside the gene matches: 3. This chain's CDR3 is CASSPSGVPYEQYF. CDR3 nucleotides: TGTGCCAGCTCACCTAGCGGGGTTCCCTACGAGCAGTACTTC. The full variable domain, with the rest looked up from reference TRBV18 and TRBJ2-7, is NAGVMQNPRHLVRRRGQEARLRCSPMKGHSHVYWYRQLPEEGLKFMVYLQKENIIDESGMPKERFSAEFPKEGPSILRIQQVVRGDSAAYFCASSPSGVPYEQYFGPGTRLTVT.

The rearrangement joins TRBV6-1 to TRBJ2-3; a possible D gene is TRBD2 (5 bases). Looked up from germline, CDR1 is MNHNS and CDR2 is SASEGT. The CDR3 is 13 amino acids. Between the trimmed V and J ends, which lost 1 base and 4 bases, there was a span of 6 bases. The CDR3 loop is CASSEVGADTQYF. The CDR3 coding sequence is TGTGCCAGCAGTGAAGTGGGAGCAGATACGCAGTATTTT.

This chain links TRBV19 with TRBJ1-4; no firm D call. From germline, CDR1 is LNHDA and CDR2 SQIVND (reference sequence). V was cut by 2 bases and J by 7 bases, with 17 bases left in between. CDR3 length: 16 residues. The CDR3 DNA reads as TGTGCCAGTAGTATACCGGGAGCCCCTAAGGTTGAAAAACTGTTTTTT. Amino acids: CASSIPGAPKVEKLFF.

V is TRBV30 and J is TRBJ2-7; 8 bases agree with TRBD1. CDR1 is GTSNPN, CDR2 SVGIG, per germline (reference sequence). CDR3 length: 12 amino acids. After removal of 2 bases from V and 3 bases from J, the junction contained 0 bases not matched to a gene. DNA for the CDR3: TGTGCCTGGAGTACAGGGGGCTACGAGCAGTACTTC. Translating gives CAWSTGGYEQYF.

The J gene is TRBJ2-2, the V gene TRBV9; 7 bases match TRBD2. Trimming took 1 base from V and 3 from J; bases not matched to a gene: 12. The CDR3 has 18 amino acids. Germline V gives CDR1 SGDLS, CDR2 YYNGEE. CDR3 DNA: TGTGCCAGCAGCGTATCTCTGGTTCTTGGGGGGGACACCGGGGAGCTGTTTTTT. Protein product: CASSVSLVLGGDTGELFF.

This clone was observed once. The chain has TRBV11-3 and TRBJ2-5, with 9 bases that match TRBD2. J was trimmed by 5 bases and V by 0 bases; bases with no gene match: 4. The CDR3 length is 15 residues. The germline CDR1 and CDR2 sequences are SGHNT and YENEEA. The chain's CDR3 is CASSLDGGRDETQYF. The CDR3, as DNA: TGTGCCAGCAGCTTAGATGGCGGGAGGGACGAGACCCAGTACTTC.

The sample holds one count of this clone. The chain has TRBV9 and TRBJ1-3, with TRBD1 matching 7 bases. There are 15 residues in the CDR3. Trimming took 4 bases from V and 2 from J; bases not matched to a gene: 6. Germline loops: CDR1 SGDLS, CDR2 YYNGEE. CDR3 residues: CASSRDRVTGNTIYF. The CDR3 DNA sequence: TGTGCCAGCAGCCGAGACAGGGTTACTGGAAACACCATATATTTT.

The rearrangement joins TRBV10-3 to TRBJ2-1; D might be TRBD2 (6 bases). V lost 8 bases to trimming and J lost 7 bases, with 24 bases between them. The length of the CDR3 is 16 residues. Germline V gives CDR1 ENHRY, CDR2 SYGVKD. Written as DNA, the CDR3 is TGTGCCATCGGGGACTCCTTAATGGGGCCGGTTAATGAGCAGTTCTTC. This sequence encodes CAIGDSLMGPVNEQFF.

CDR3 in amino acids: CASSYIGTTTGELFF. CDR3 in DNA: TGTGCCAGCAGTTATATCGGGACAACCACCGGGGAGCTGTTTTTT. The chain carries TRBV2 and TRBJ2-2, with TRBD1 as a possible D gene (6 bases). The V end was cut by 5 bases, the J end by 4 bases, with 14 bases between. The CDR3 length is 15 residues. From germline, CDR1 is SNHLY and CDR2 FYNNEI.

The chain combines TRBV4-1 with TRBJ1-1, with unresolved D. Deletions cut 5 bases from V and 1 base from J, with 11 bases between. The CDR3 is made up of 14 amino acids. Germline V CDR1 and CDR2: MGHRA, YSYEKL. CDR3 nucleotide sequence: TGCGCCAGCAGCACCGGTGGGAGGAACACTGAAGCTTTCTTT. Its translation: CASSTGGRNTEAFF.

This rearrangement joins TRBV7-8 to TRBJ2-1, with 8 bases that match TRBD1. The junction had 9 bases not matched to a gene; V was cut back by 5 bases and J by 9 bases. CDR1 is SGHVS and CDR2 is FQNEAQ in the germline V gene. The CDR3 is made up of 14 amino acids. CDR3: CASSEDRVSGEQFF. The DNA of the CDR3 is TGTGCCAGCAGCGAGGACAGGGTTAGCGGTGAGCAGTTCTTC.

The rearrangement joins TRBV5-4 to TRBJ2-7, with D maybe TRBD2 (6 bases). The CDR3 has 13 amino acids. In germline, CDR1 is SGHNT, CDR2 YYREEE (reference sequence). V shed 0 bases and J shed 6 bases, with 10 bases lying between them. CDR3 nucleotides: TGTGCCAGCAGCTTGGTCCGGGGGAGCGAGCAGTACTTC. This encodes CASSLVRGSEQYF.

This chain links TRBV2 with TRBJ2-1, with a tentative D call TRBD2 (5 bases). Germline CDR1 and CDR2: SNHLY and FYNNEI. V was trimmed by 4 bases and J by 6 bases, leaving 13 bases between them. This CDR3 contains 14 residues. The DNA of the CDR3 is TGTGCCAGCAGTGGGCTAGCAGGCAGCAATGAGCAGTTCTTC. Protein product: CASSGLAGSNEQFF.

This chain joins TRBV4-1 and TRBJ2-7; the match to TRBD1 covers 10 bases. This CDR3 contains 15 residues. Germline values: CDR1 MGHRA, CDR2 YSYEKL. J was trimmed by 4 bases and V by 4 bases; bases with no gene match: 7. The CDR3 DNA reads TGCGCCAGCAGCCCGGGACAGGGGACGGGGTACGAGCAGTACTTC. This gives the protein CASSPGQGTGYEQYF.